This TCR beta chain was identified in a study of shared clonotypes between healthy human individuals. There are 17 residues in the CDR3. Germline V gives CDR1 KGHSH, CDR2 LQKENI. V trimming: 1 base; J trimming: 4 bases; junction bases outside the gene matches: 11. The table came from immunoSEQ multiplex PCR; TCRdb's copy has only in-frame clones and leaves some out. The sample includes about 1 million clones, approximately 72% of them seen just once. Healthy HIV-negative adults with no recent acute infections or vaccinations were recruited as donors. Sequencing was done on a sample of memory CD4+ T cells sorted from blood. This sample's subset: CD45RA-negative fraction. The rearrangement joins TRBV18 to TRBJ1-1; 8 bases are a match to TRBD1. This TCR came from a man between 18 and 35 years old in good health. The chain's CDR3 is CASSPRGQGARGTEAFF. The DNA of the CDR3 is TGTGCCAGCTCACCACGGGGGCAGGGGGCGCGGGGCACTGAAGCTTTCTTT.